This T cell receptor (beta chain) was obtained from a study of OX40 agonist ivuxolimab in advanced cancers. The germline V gene encodes CDR1 LNHDA and CDR2 SQIVND (reference sequence). CDR3 length: 17 residues. V lost 4 bases to trimming and J lost 10 bases; unmatched junction nucleotides: 15. Overall study findings and caveats: Both CD4+ and CD8+ T cell populations in blood had undergone clonal expansion by week 6 at 0.1 to 3.0 mg/kg.

With regard to this clone: The antigen is not known.

Here immunoSEQ multiplex PCR was the method, and the copy in TCRdb shows in-frame clones only, minus some. The sample holds 60,000 to 80,000 clones; roughly four fifths are singletons and the top ten take 3.5% to 5%. This sequence originates from an adult with an advanced solid tumor such as melanoma, head and neck, liver or kidney cancer. The gene calls are TRBV19 and TRBJ1-6; the match to TRBD1 covers 8 bases. The material was CD4+ or CD8+ T cells sorted from blood, obtained in a trial of the OX40 agonist ivuxolimab. CDR3 bases: TGTGCCAGTAGTACACATGGACAGGGAGTGGGGGGATCACCCCTCCACTTT. The encoded protein is CASSTHGQGVGGSPLHF.